These T cell receptor beta chains were read from a single sample in a study of blood T cell repertoires in COVID-19. Profiling relied on immunoSEQ multiplex PCR, and the TCRdb table lists in-frame clones only, not all of them. The sample comprises about 230,000 clones, under 90% of which are singletons, and approximately 18% rests with the top ten. The sequenced sample consisted of peripheral blood. Receptor source: a woman aged 80 or over with active or convalescent COVID-19. CDR3s include the opening cysteine and the closing phenylalanine or tryptophan. D genes are given only for firm matches. Part of the rows lack a size; the others show once, few, many or a class for expanded clones.

clone size: NA
V gene: TRBV11-2
D gene: TRBD1
J gene: TRBJ1-3
CDR3 protein: CASSFYRGGAGNTIYF
CDR3 DNA: TGTGCCAGCAGCTTTTACAGGGGAGGAGCTGGAAACACCATATATTTT

clone size: NA
V gene: TRBV6-5
D gene: NA
J gene: TRBJ1-4
CDR3 protein: CASSDGLGLEEKLFF
CDR3 DNA: TGTGCCAGCAGCGATGGACTCGGGTTAGAAGAAAAACTGTTTTTT

clone size: NA
V gene: TRBV27
D gene: NA
J gene: TRBJ2-4
CDR3 protein: CASSLGLAKNIQYF
CDR3 DNA: TGTGCCAGCAGTTTAGGGCTAGCGAAAAACATTCAGTACTTC

clone size: NA
V gene: TRBV12-5
D gene: TRBD2
J gene: TRBJ2-3
CDR3 protein: CASGSSGGAEGTDTQYF
CDR3 DNA: TGTGCTAGTGGTTCTAGCGGGGGGGCCGAGGGCACAGATACGCAGTATTTT

clone size: NA
V gene: TRBV7-3
D gene: TRBD2
J gene: TRBJ2-7
CDR3 protein: CAPPRGGRALGSYEQYF
CDR3 DNA: TGTGCCCCCCCCCGCGGAGGGAGGGCCTTAGGGTCCTACGAGCAGTACTTC

clone size: NA
V gene: TRBV5-8
D gene: NA
J gene: TRBJ1-5
CDR3 protein: CASSLAGVGNQPQHF
CDR3 DNA: TGTGCCAGCAGCTTGGCAGGGGTCGGCAATCAGCCCCAGCATTTT

clone size: NA
V gene: TRBV7-9
D gene: NA
J gene: TRBJ1-2
CDR3 protein: CASSLDVGRHTF
CDR3 DNA: TGTGCCAGCAGCTTAGACGTAGGGAGGCACACCTTC

clone size: NA
V gene: TRBV7-9
D gene: TRBD1
J gene: TRBJ1-2
CDR3 protein: CASSLAGQSGYGYTF
CDR3 DNA: TGTGCCAGCAGCTTAGCGGGACAGAGCGGCTATGGCTACACCTTC

clone size: NA
V gene: TRBV20-1
D gene: NA
J gene: TRBJ1-2
CDR3 protein: CSASPGSGYTF
CDR3 DNA: TGCAGTGCTAGTCCGGGGAGTGGCTACACCTTC

clone size: NA
V gene: TRBV20-1
D gene: NA
J gene: TRBJ2-7
CDR3 protein: CSASSGSTYEQYF
CDR3 DNA: TGCAGTGCTAGTTCGGGGAGCACCTACGAGCAGTACTTC

clone size: NA
V gene: TRBV21-1
D gene: NA
J gene: TRBJ2-3
CDR3 protein: CASSREPAGGVTDTQYF
CDR3 DNA: TGTGCCAGCAGCAGAGAGCCAGCGGGAGGGGTCACAGATACGCAGTATTTT

clone size: NA
V gene: TRBV28
D gene: NA
J gene: TRBJ2-1
CDR3 protein: CASLTPRGNEQFF
CDR3 DNA: TGTGCCAGCTTAACACCAAGAGGCAATGAGCAGTTCTTC

clone size: NA
V gene: TRBV19
D gene: TRBD2
J gene: TRBJ2-1
CDR3 protein: CASTSPSTSGRPSSYNEQFF
CDR3 DNA: TGTGCCAGTACCAGCCCTTCCACTAGCGGGAGACCAAGCTCCTACAATGAGCAGTTCTTC

clone size: NA
V gene: TRBV18
D gene: TRBD2
J gene: TRBJ2-5
CDR3 protein: CASSPPGTIAPRYF
CDR3 DNA: TGTGCCAGCTCACCCCCCGGGACTATTGCCCCCCGGTACTTC

clone size: once
V gene: TRBV20-1
D gene: TRBD2
J gene: TRBJ2-7
CDR3 protein: CSASSWGLAGGTLHEQYF
CDR3 DNA: TGCAGTGCTAGTTCTTGGGGACTAGCGGGAGGGACCCTCCACGAGCAGTACTTC

clone size: once
V gene: TRBV7-2
D gene: TRBD1
J gene: TRBJ1-1
CDR3 protein: CASSLGQGGGNTEAFF
CDR3 DNA: TGTGCCAGCAGCTTAGGACAGGGCGGCGGCAACACTGAAGCTTTCTTT

clone size: NA
V gene: TRBV6-2/TRBV6-3
D gene: TRBD2
J gene: TRBJ2-1
CDR3 protein: CASSKGLAGGRISNEQFF
CDR3 DNA: TGTGCCAGCAGCAAGGGACTAGCGGGGGGGCGTATTAGCAATGAGCAGTTCTTC